The 20 T cell receptor beta chains below all came from one sample that was sequenced in a study of Ad26.COV2.S vaccination and SARS-CoV-2 variants. Treatment in this sample: some 20 received Ad26.COV2.S at low or high dose, single or two shots; about five received placebo; per-sample allocation not given. Samples were taken on day 63 after the first vaccine or placebo injection. Generated by immunoSEQ multiplex PCR, the TCRdb table keeps only in-frame clones and is missing some. The sample includes about 390,000 clones, 80% to 95% of them seen just once. The source was peripheral blood, collected in a trial of Ad26.COV2.S vaccine versus placebo. The source is a person between 18 and 65 years old who received the Ad26.COV2.S COVID-19 vaccine or a placebo.

The chain links TRBV19 to TRBJ1-6, with a weak D call TRBD1 (5 bases). Trimming removed 3 bases from V and 10 bases from J, with 10 bases in between. This CDR3 comprises 13 residues. Germline loops: CDR1 LNHDA, CDR2 SQIVND (reference sequence). This CDR3 is CASSIGGLSPLHF. CDR3 nucleotide sequence: TGTGCCAGTAGTATTGGGGGTCTCTCACCCCTCCACTTT.

The chain uses TRBV5-4 and TRBJ2-1, with D hard to call. Germline V gene sequence: CDR1 SGHNT, CDR2 YYREEE (reference sequence). The CDR3 covers 15 residues. V dropped 1 base and J dropped 0 bases, with 8 bases sitting between them. This CDR3 is CASSLMGSSYNEQFF. The CDR3 DNA reads as TGTGCCAGCAGCTTGATGGGAAGCTCCTACAATGAGCAGTTCTTC.

The chain recombines TRBV4-3 with TRBJ2-7; D perhaps matches TRBD1 (5 bases). V lost 0 bases to trimming and J lost 2 bases, with 11 bases between them. The CDR3 runs to 15 residues. Germline CDR1 is LGHNA and CDR2 is YSLEER. The CDR3 protein is CASSQDWGVAYEQYF. CDR3 nucleotide sequence: TGCGCCAGCAGCCAAGATTGGGGCGTAGCCTACGAGCAGTACTTC.

The chain joins TRBV4-3 to TRBJ2-7, with D tentatively TRBD2 (5 bases). Trimming removed 4 bases from V and 2 bases from J, with 15 bases in between. The CDR3 has 15 residues. Germline-derived CDR1 and CDR2 are LGHNA and YSLEER. The CDR3 here is CASSPFTGIAYEQYF. In nucleotides, the CDR3 is TGCGCCAGCAGCCCCTTTACCGGGATAGCCTACGAGCAGTACTTC.

As regards this clone: Distinct nucleotide sequences in the sample also encode this CDR3. The chain employs TRBV7-2 and TRBJ2-7; the D is unclear. V was trimmed by 2 bases and J by 3 bases, leaving 2 bases between them. The CDR3 loop spans 11 amino acids. Germline V gene data show CDR1 as SGHTA and CDR2 as FQGNSA. The chain's CDR3 is CASSLSYEQYF. The CDR3 coding sequence is TGTGCCAGCAGCTTAAGCTACGAGCAGTACTTC. Drawing the rest from reference TRBV7-2 and TRBJ2-7, the complete variable domain is GAGVSQSPSNKVTEKGKDVELRCDPISGHTALYWYRQSLGQGLEFLIYFQGNSAPDKSGLPSDRFSAERTGGSVSTLTIQRTQQEDSAVYLCASSLSYEQYFGPGTRLTVT.

The V gene is TRBV24-1, the J gene TRBJ2-7, with a possible D match to TRBD1 (5 bases). V lost 9 bases and J 2 bases, leaving 16 bases between the germline ends. Germline CDR1 and CDR2: KGHDR and SFDVKD. The CDR3 spans 14 residues. CDR3 residues: CATAAIGQPYEQYF. The CDR3 DNA follows: TGTGCCACCGCCGCCATCGGACAACCCTACGAGCAGTACTTC.

The table lists this clone with a count of one. The chain links TRBV7-8 to TRBJ1-5; 8 bases match TRBD1. CDR1 and CDR2 (germline): SGHVS, FQNEAQ. V lost 5 bases, J lost 6 bases, and 9 bases stayed unmatched. This CDR3 region has 15 residues. Here the CDR3 reads CASSPDRGRAQPQHF. Written as DNA, the CDR3 is TGTGCCAGCAGCCCAGACAGGGGACGTGCTCAGCCCCAGCATTTT.

Worth noting for this clone: An end of the junction differs from the germline gene, which may be a read error. This chain uses TRBV27 with TRBJ1-1; possible D gene TRBD1, 5 bases. Germline V gives CDR1 MNHEY, CDR2 SMNVEV (reference sequence). The CDR3 consists of 15 residues. The CDR3 is CAVRSGQGGDTEAFF. The CDR3 DNA follows: TGCGCCGTGCGAAGTGGGCAGGGTGGTGACACTGAAGCTTTCTTT.

This sequence joins TRBV3-1 (or the pseudogene TRBV3-2) and TRBJ2-1, with D unclear. CDR1 and CDR2 (germline): LGHDT, YNNKEL (reference sequence). The CDR3 is 16 residues long. The V end was cut by 0 bases, the J end by 6 bases, with 15 bases between. The CDR3 DNA reads TGTGCCAGCAGCCAAGAGAGATTAACCGGATCCAATGAGCAGTTCTTC. Protein: CASSQERLTGSNEQFF.

The rearrangement uses TRBV10-3 and TRBJ2-7; possible D gene TRBD2, 5 bases. This CDR3 comprises 12 residues. The V gene's germline CDR1 is ENHRY and CDR2 SYGVKD. The germline V and J ends were trimmed by 3 bases and 5 bases, with 8 bases remaining between them. Here the CDR3 reads CAISDEGHEQYF. The CDR3 DNA reads as TGTGCCATCAGTGACGAGGGCCACGAGCAGTACTTC.

V is TRBV3-1 (or the pseudogene TRBV3-2) and J is TRBJ2-5, with TRBD2 as a possible D gene (6 bases). Deletions cut 4 bases from V and 4 bases from J, with 13 bases between. The CDR3 spans 14 residues. Germline CDR1 and CDR2: LGHDT and YNNKEL (reference sequence). The CDR3 reads CASSPVEGRETQYF. In DNA, the CDR3 is TGTGCCAGCAGCCCGGTGGAGGGGAGAGAGACCCAGTACTTC.

Comments on this clone: The CDR3 carries no conserved terminal phenylalanine or tryptophan, so it likely arises from a read error. It is unclear where the CDR3 begins or ends on the DNA, so no DNA is shown, and the CDR3 is as TCRdb lists it. V and J are TRBV5-8 and TRBJ2-7. The CDR3 numbers 9 amino acids, ends counted. Germline CDR1 is SGHTS and CDR2 is YDEGEE. Here the CDR3 reads CASSLVSRP.

The chain carries TRBV7-2 and TRBJ2-2; D is uncertain. The V and J ends lost 1 base and 1 base respectively, with 10 bases between them. Germline CDR1 reads SGHTA; CDR2 reads FQGNSA. This CDR3 is 16 amino acids long. This CDR3 reads CASSLGGSLNTGELFF. CDR3 nucleotide sequence: TGTGCCAGCAGCTTAGGGGGTAGCTTGAACACCGGGGAGCTGTTTTTT. Based on the CDR3 plus reference TRBV7-2 and TRBJ2-2, the full variable domain is GAGVSQSPSNKVTEKGKDVELRCDPISGHTALYWYRQSLGQGLEFLIYFQGNSAPDKSGLPSDRFSAERTGGSVSTLTIQRTQQEDSAVYLCASSLGGSLNTGELFFGEGSRLTVL.

The V and J genes are TRBV6-2 or TRBV6-3 and TRBJ2-7; perhaps D is TRBD1 or TRBD2 (5 bases each). CDR1 MNHEY and CDR2 SVGEGT come from the germline V gene. CDR3 length: 21 amino acids. V shed 6 bases and J shed 3 bases, with 36 bases lying between them. The CDR3 loop reads CASSPAYPNSRGHLRFYEQYF. The CDR3 coding sequence is TGTGCCAGCAGCCCCGCTTACCCGAACAGTCGGGGCCACCTAAGGTTCTACGAGCAGTACTTC.

V and J are TRBV4-1 and TRBJ1-4, with D tentatively TRBD1 (5 bases). V lost 4 bases to trimming and J lost 4 bases, with 10 bases between them. CDR3 length: 14 amino acids. Per germline, CDR1 MGHRA and CDR2 YSYEKL. CDR3 nucleotide sequence: TGCGCCAGCAGCCCGAGGGGAGTTAATGAAAAACTGTTTTTT. Translating gives CASSPRGVNEKLFF.

J is TRBJ2-1 and V is TRBV6-5; D might be TRBD2 (7 bases). The V end was cut by 1 base, the J end by 10 bases, with 17 bases between. The CDR3 runs to 15 residues. Germline values: CDR1 MNHEY, CDR2 SVGAGI. The CDR3 coding sequence is TGTGCCAGCAGTTACTTTCGGGGGGCCTCGAGCGAGCAGTTCTTC. This encodes CASSYFRGASSEQFF.

This rearrangement joins TRBV15 to TRBJ1-5; D not certain. Germline lookup yields CDR1 LNHNV and CDR2 YYDKDF (reference sequence). The V end was cut by 4 bases, the J end by 0 bases, with 7 bases between. CDR3 length: 14 residues. CDR3 loop: CATSKPGSNQPQHF. The CDR3 DNA follows: TGTGCCACCAGCAAGCCGGGTAGCAATCAGCCCCAGCATTTT.

To note about this clone: At one boundary the junction diverges from the germline segment, which might be a read error. The chain carries TRBV28 and TRBJ2-7; D may correspond to TRBD1 or TRBD2 (5 bases each). CDR1 and CDR2 from the germline V gene are MDHEN and SYDVKM. The CDR3 sequence is 12 residues long. In DNA form, the CDR3 reads TGTGCCAGCAGGGGAGACAGCCTCAATCCCCGCTTC. This translates into CASRGDSLNPRF.

CDR3 residues: CASSQRTGEKLFF. The CDR3 nucleotides are TGTGCCAGCAGCCAAAGGACGGGGGAAAAACTGTTTTTT. This chain joins TRBV7-6 and TRBJ1-4; D ambiguous. The V end lost 5 bases, the J end lost 8 bases, and 12 bases lay between the germline ends. Germline CDR1 SGHVS, CDR2 FNYEAQ. The CDR3 is made up of 13 amino acids.

The chain joins TRBV6-6 to TRBJ2-1, with 14 bases that match TRBD2. This CDR3 has 18 residues. Trimming cost V 5 bases and J 2 bases; bases outside gene matches: 8. Germline-derived CDR1 and CDR2 are MNHNY and SVGAGI (reference sequence). This chain's CDR3 is CASSRDGLAGGTYNEQFF. Here the CDR3 DNA reads TGTGCCAGCAGTCGCGACGGACTAGCGGGGGGAACCTACAATGAGCAGTTCTTC.